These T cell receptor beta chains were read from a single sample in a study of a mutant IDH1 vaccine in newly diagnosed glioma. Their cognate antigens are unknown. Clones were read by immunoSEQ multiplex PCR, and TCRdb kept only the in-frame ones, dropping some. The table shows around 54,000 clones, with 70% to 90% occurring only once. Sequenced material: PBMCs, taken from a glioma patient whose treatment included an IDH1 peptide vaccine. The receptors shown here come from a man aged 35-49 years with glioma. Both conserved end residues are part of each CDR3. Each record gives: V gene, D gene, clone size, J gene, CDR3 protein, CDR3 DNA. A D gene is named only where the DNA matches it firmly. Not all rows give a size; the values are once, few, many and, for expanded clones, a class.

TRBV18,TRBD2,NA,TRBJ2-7,CASSSGLAGSYEQYF,TGTGCCAGCTCATCGGGCCTAGCGGGATCCTACGAGCAGTACTTC
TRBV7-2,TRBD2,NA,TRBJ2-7,CASSLRAVAGSYEQYF,TGTGCCAGCAGCCTCCGCGCGGTAGCGGGGAGCTACGAGCAGTACTTC
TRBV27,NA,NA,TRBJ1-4,CASSLFSQFNEKLFF,TGTGCCAGCAGTTTATTTAGCCAGTTTAATGAAAAACTGTTTTTT
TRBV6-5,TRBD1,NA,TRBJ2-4,CASSYSWGTGLNIQYF,TGTGCCAGCAGTTACTCCTGGGGGACAGGGCTAAACATTCAGTACTTC
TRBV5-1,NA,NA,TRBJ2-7,CASSSFYEQYF,TGCGCCAGCAGCTCTTTCTACGAGCAGTACTTC
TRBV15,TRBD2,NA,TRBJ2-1,CATSRPRGTSGYNEQFF,TGTGCCACCAGCAGACCGAGGGGGACTAGCGGTTACAATGAGCAGTTCTTC
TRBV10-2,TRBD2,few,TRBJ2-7,CASSKGTSGSYEQYF,TGCGCCAGCAGTAAAGGGACTAGCGGCTCCTACGAGCAGTACTTC
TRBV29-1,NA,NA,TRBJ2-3,CSVQTGYETDTQYF,TGCAGCGTTCAAACGGGCTATGAAACAGATACGCAGTATTTT
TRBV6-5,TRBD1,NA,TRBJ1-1,CASSYSRTGNTEAFF,TGTGCCAGCAGTTACTCGCGGACAGGTAACACTGAAGCTTTCTTT
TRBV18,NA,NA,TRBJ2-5,CASSNGLKETQYF,TGTGCCAGCTCCAACGGACTAAAAGAGACCCAGTACTTC
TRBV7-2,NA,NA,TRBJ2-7,CASSFEVNFGEQYF,TGTGCCAGCAGCTTTGAGGTGAATTTTGGGGAGCAGTACTTC
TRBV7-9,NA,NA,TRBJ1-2,CASSLLMSPSYGYTF,TGTGCCAGCAGCCTCTTAATGAGCCCCTCCTATGGCTACACCTTC
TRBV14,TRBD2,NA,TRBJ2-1,CASSQARTRGNEQFF,TGTGCCAGCAGCCAAGCAAGGACTAGAGGCAATGAGCAGTTCTTC
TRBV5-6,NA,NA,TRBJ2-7,CASSLFGDFRTSEQYF,TGTGCCAGCAGCTTGTTCGGAGACTTCAGGACCAGCGAGCAGTACTTC
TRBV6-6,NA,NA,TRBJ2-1,CASGHTSSYNEQFF,TGTGCCAGCGGACATACGAGCTCCTACAATGAGCAGTTCTTC
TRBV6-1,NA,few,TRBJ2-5,CASGSHLGETQYF,TGTGCCAGCGGATCCCACTTGGGAGAGACCCAGTACTTC
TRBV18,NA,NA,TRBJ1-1,CASSPGGGEAFF,TGTGCCAGCTCACCCGGCGGGGGGGAAGCTTTCTTT
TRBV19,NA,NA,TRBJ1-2,CASSTAGGDYGYTF,TGTGCCAGTAGTACCGCAGGAGGGGACTATGGCTACACCTTC